These 28 T cell receptor beta chains originate from one sample sequenced in a study of T cells in Graves' hyperthyroidism and ophthalmopathy. Researchers took RNA transcripts and amplified the TCR beta CDR3 regions from them. In the first-round RT-PCR of the TCR CDR3, the HTBI primer set was used. TCRdb redid the calling of the multiplex PCR reads with MiXCR, one entry per CDR3 protein. The table has 640,000 or so distinct CDR3 sequences, 12% to 15% seen once. Sequencing was performed on blood. The receptor source for this set is a woman between 18 and 30 years old with Graves' ophthalmopathy.

This clonotype has at least ten counts. The J gene is TRBJ2-5, the V gene TRBV27; the match to TRBD2 covers 8 bases. Germline V gene lookup returns CDR1 MNHEY and CDR2 SMNVEV (reference sequence). V shed 6 bases and J 2 bases; nucleotides not matched to a gene: 8. This CDR3 region has 15 residues. The CDR3 region is CASSLLAAFQETQYF. CDR3 DNA sequence: TGTGCCAGCAGCCTACTAGCGGCCTTTCAAGAGACCCAGTACTTC.

At least ten counts were recorded for this clonotype. The rearrangement joins TRBV7-2 to TRBJ2-7, with TRBD2 identical over 9 bases. This CDR3 comprises 19 residues. CDR1 SGHTA and CDR2 FQGNSA come from the germline V gene. V lost 1 base, J lost 6 bases, and 19 bases stayed unmatched. The chain's CDR3 is CASSLEAIGSGREGPEQYF. CDR3 DNA sequence: TGTGCCAGCAGCTTAGAGGCCATCGGGTCTGGGCGGGAGGGCCCCGAGCAGTACTTC. The full variable domain, its missing parts supplied by reference TRBV7-2 and TRBJ2-7, is GAGVSQSPSNKVTEKGKDVELRCDPISGHTALYWYRQSLGQGLEFLIYFQGNSAPDKSGLPSDRFSAERTGGSVSTLTIQRTQQEDSAVYLCASSLEAIGSGREGPEQYFGPGTRLTVT.

This clonotype was observed at least ten times. V and J are TRBV5-1 and TRBJ2-1; either TRBD1 or TRBD2 may fit D (5 bases each). CDR1 SGHRS and CDR2 YFSETQ come from the germline V gene. V shed 4 bases and J shed 4 bases, with 12 bases lying between them. This CDR3 has 14 residues. In DNA, the CDR3 is TGCGCCAGCAGCCTGGGACCCGCATACAATGAGCAGTTCTTC. This sequence encodes CASSLGPAYNEQFF. The full variable domain, rest sourced from reference TRBV5-1 and TRBJ2-1, is KAGVTQTPRYLIKTRGQQVTLSCSPISGHRSVSWYQQTPGQGLQFLFEYFSETQRNKGNFPGRFSGRQFSNSRSEMNVSTLELGDSALYLCASSLGPAYNEQFFGPGTRLTVL.

This clonotype was picked up many times. The chain has TRBV28 and TRBJ2-6; tentative D call: TRBD2 (5 bases). The ends were cut back, 3 bases at V and 0 bases at J, with 15 bases in the middle. CDR1 and CDR2 from the germline V gene are MDHEN and SYDVKM. The CDR3 extends over 18 amino acids. In nucleotides, the CDR3 is TGTGCCAGCAGTTTCCACCGATTGAGGGACTCTGGGGCCAACGTCCTGACTTTC. As protein: CASSFHRLRDSGANVLTF.

This clonotype was recorded at least ten times. This chain connects TRBV7-9 to TRBJ1-1; TRBD1 matches 10 bases. The CDR3 contains 16 residues. Germline V lookup: CDR1 SEHNR, CDR2 FQNEAQ (reference sequence). Unmatched junction bases numbered 8, after V lost 6 bases and J lost 1 base. DNA for the CDR3: TGTGCCAGCAGTCAGGACAGGGGGGGGACGAACACTGAAGCTTTCTTT. Amino acids: CASSQDRGGTNTEAFF.

This clonotype was picked up many times. The chain recombines TRBV12-3 or TRBV12-4 with TRBJ2-1; D gene uncertain. V dropped 6 bases and J dropped 10 bases, with 10 bases sitting between them. This CDR3 comprises 11 residues. The CDR3 DNA reads TGTGCCAGCAGCCCCGGAGACGAGCAGTTCTTC. It specifies CASSPGDEQFF.

The CDR3 bases are TGCAGCGTTTACTCCTACGAGCAGTACTTC. Translation: CSVYSYEQYF. The chain couples TRBV29-1 to TRBJ2-7; D not certain. Germline V lookup: CDR1 SQVTM, CDR2 ANQGSEA. V was pared by 5 bases and J by 0 bases, with 2 bases between. The CDR3 extends over 10 amino acids.

At least ten counts were recorded for this clonotype. J is TRBJ2-7 and V is TRBV6-1; D possibly uses TRBD1 or TRBD2 (6 bases each). Germline CDR1 and CDR2: MNHNS and SASEGT. CDR3 length equals 15 residues. V lost 1 base to trimming and J lost 2 bases, with 12 bases between them. CDR3 residues: CASSEEGGTTYEQYF. CDR3 DNA: TGTGCCAGCAGTGAAGAAGGAGGGACAACCTACGAGCAGTACTTC.

The chain employs TRBV20-1 and TRBJ1-6; no clear D gene. The CDR3 has 14 amino acids. Germline V gives CDR1 DFQATT, CDR2 SNEGSKA (reference sequence). The germline V and J ends were trimmed by 1 base and 6 bases, with 10 bases remaining between them. The CDR3 sequence: CSARGYAPNSPLHF. DNA for the CDR3: TGCAGTGCTAGAGGTTATGCGCCTAATTCACCCCTCCACTTT.

This clonotype was observed at least ten times. The chain carries TRBV29-1 and TRBJ1-1; 7 bases fit TRBD1. J was trimmed by 4 bases and V by 6 bases; bases with no gene match: 8. Germline assignment: CDR1 SQVTM and CDR2 ANQGSEA. The length of the CDR3 is 13 residues. The CDR3 sequence: CSVETTGSTEAFF. The CDR3 region has the DNA TGCAGCGTAGAAACGACAGGGAGCACTGAAGCTTTCTTT.

This clonotype showed up many times. DNA for the CDR3: TGTGCCAGCAGCCAAGAGCAGGGGCGGTACGAGCAGTACTTC. It specifies CASSQEQGRYEQYF. This sequence joins TRBV3-1 and TRBJ2-7; TRBD1 is a possible D gene (6 bases). The CDR3 sequence is 14 residues long. Trimming took 0 bases from V and 4 from J, leaving 10 bases between them. Per the germline V gene, CDR1 is LGHDT and CDR2 is YNNKEL (reference sequence).

The table lists this clonotype with a few counts. This chain joins TRBV14 and TRBJ2-7, with D possibly matching TRBD2 (6 bases). The CDR3 has 14 residues. CDR1 and CDR2 (germline): SGHDN, FVKESK. Trimming took off 5 bases at V and 2 bases at J, with 13 bases between the two ends. CDR3 sequence: CASSYEGRPYEQYF. CDR3 nucleotides: TGTGCCAGCAGCTATGAGGGGAGGCCCTACGAGCAGTACTTC.

The genes are TRBV12-3 or TRBV12-4 and TRBJ2-1, with 15 bases lining up with TRBD2. J gave up 4 bases and V 6 bases, and 16 bases lay outside the gene matches. The CDR3 extends over 20 amino acids. CDR3 nucleotides: TGTGCCAGCAGCCGCCCCGCCGGACTAGCGGGAGGGCCGTTGTACAATGAGCAGTTCTTC. Translating gives CASSRPAGLAGGPLYNEQFF.

This clonotype was counted ten times or more. This chain joins TRBV7-3 and TRBJ2-3, with 7 bases that match TRBD2. The CDR3 contains 16 residues. The V segment lost 3 bases and the J segment 4 bases; nucleotides outside the gene matches: 10. The V gene's germline CDR1 is SGHTA and CDR2 FQGTGA. The CDR3 nucleotides are TGTGCCAGCAGCTTCCGAGGGGCGGGAGAGGCAGATACGCAGTATTTT. This encodes CASSFRGAGEADTQYF.

This clonotype came up many times. The chain recombines TRBV12-3 or TRBV12-4 with TRBJ1-5; maybe TRBD1 (6 bases). Trimming removed 7 bases at V and 0 bases at J, with 13 bases between. The CDR3 extends over 15 amino acids. CDR3 DNA: TGTGCCAGCACCGTGACAGGACATAGCAATCAGCCCCAGCATTTT. Protein sequence: CASTVTGHSNQPQHF.

This clonotype came up a few times. This could be a read error, since a much larger clone is one nucleotide away. This chain uses TRBV28 with TRBJ2-1; TRBD2 matches 9 bases. Germline values: CDR1 MDHEN, CDR2 SYDVKM. V trimming: 5 bases; J trimming: 12 bases; junction bases outside the gene matches: 8. The CDR3 covers 13 residues. For the CDR3, the DNA is TGTGCCAGCAGTGCGGGGGGGAGGGATGGGCAGTTCTTC. This translates into CASSAGGRDGQFF. Full variable domain (rest looked up from reference TRBV28 and TRBJ2-1): DVKVTQSSRYLVKRTGEKVFLECVQDMDHENMFWYRQDPGLGLRLIYFSYDVKMKEKGDIPEGYSVSREKKERFSLILESASTNQTSMYLCASSAGGRDGQFFGPGTRLTVL.

This clonotype was observed a few times. The rearrangement uses TRBV19 and TRBJ2-7; a possible D gene is TRBD2 (7 bases). The CDR3 loop spans 15 amino acids. Germline V gene sequence: CDR1 LNHDA, CDR2 SQIVND (reference sequence). Trimming pared 6 bases from V and 4 bases from J, leaving 19 bases between. CDR3 protein: CASSGGGDTLYEQYF. In DNA form, the CDR3 reads TGTGCCAGTAGCGGGGGAGGGGACACACTATACGAGCAGTACTTC. Looking up the rest from reference TRBV19 and TRBJ2-7 gives the full variable domain: DGGITQSPKYLFRKEGQNVTLSCEQNLNHDAMYWYRQDPGQGLRLIYYSQIVNDFQKGDIAEGYSVSREKKESFPLTVTSAQKNPTAFYLCASSGGGDTLYEQYFGPGTRLTVT.

This clonotype was observed many times. This chain joins TRBV30 and TRBJ1-2; TRBD1 agrees at 9 bases. The CDR3 totals 13 residues. V shed 0 bases, J shed 7 bases, and the junction held 3 bases outside the gene matches. Germline CDR1 and CDR2: GTSNPN and SVGIG (reference sequence). The CDR3 loop is CAWSVTGGLGYTF. The CDR3 bases are TGTGCCTGGAGTGTAACAGGGGGCCTTGGCTACACCTTC.

Ten or more counts support this clonotype. The V call is TRBV7-8, the J call TRBJ1-5; D perhaps matches TRBD1 (5 bases). The CDR3 contains 15 residues. Germline values: CDR1 SGHVS, CDR2 FQNEAQ. Trimming pared 5 bases from V and 4 bases from J, leaving 15 bases between. CDR3 residues: CASSPTGARNQPQHF. In nucleotides, the CDR3 is TGTGCCAGCAGCCCTACCGGGGCGAGAAATCAGCCCCAGCATTTT.

The count of this clonotype is one. This sequence joins TRBV19 and TRBJ2-7; D is undetermined. CDR3 length: 14 amino acids. Trimming left V 4 bases short and J 6 bases short, with 16 bases between. CDR1 is LNHDA and CDR2 is SQIVND in the germline V gene (reference sequence). The CDR3 loop is CASSREGWAGEQYF. As DNA, the CDR3 is TGTGCCAGTAGTAGGGAAGGATGGGCTGGCGAGCAGTACTTC.

This clonotype was found a few times. The chain employs TRBV11-3 and TRBJ2-1; no clear D gene. The CDR3 contains 15 residues. V dropped 5 bases and J dropped 1 base, with 12 bases sitting between them. Looked up from germline, CDR1 is SGHNT and CDR2 is YENEEA. CDR3 sequence reads: CASSLMMGSYNEQFF. The CDR3 DNA reads as TGTGCCAGCAGCCTAATGATGGGTTCCTACAATGAGCAGTTCTTC.

This clonotype was seen at least ten times. J is TRBJ2-7 and V is TRBV9; 11 positions match TRBD1. The length of the CDR3 is 16 residues. The germline V gene has CDR1 SGDLS and CDR2 YYNGEE. The trim removed 0 bases at V and 3 bases at J, leaving 5 bases unmatched. The CDR3 loop reads CASSVAWDRGIYEQYF. CDR3 nucleotide sequence: TGTGCCAGCAGCGTAGCCTGGGACAGGGGGATCTACGAGCAGTACTTC.

The chain joins TRBV7-9 to TRBJ2-1, with D perhaps assigned TRBD1 or TRBD2 (6 bases each). The CDR3 has 14 residues. The V gene's germline CDR1 is SEHNR and CDR2 FQNEAQ (reference sequence). Trimming removed 11 bases at V and 0 bases at J, with 14 bases between. The CDR3 protein is CALRGDSSYNEQFF. The CDR3 coding sequence is TGTGCCCTAAGGGGGGATTCCTCCTACAATGAGCAGTTCTTC.

This clonotype was seen repeatedly, ten times or more. The rearrangement uses TRBV2 and TRBJ2-1, with TRBD1 identical over 9 bases. CDR1 is SNHLY, CDR2 FYNNEI, per germline. The CDR3 covers 14 residues. With V trimmed by 7 bases and J by 3 bases, 4 bases remained unmatched. CDR3 sequence reads: CASTRGQGYNEQFF. CDR3 bases: TGTGCCAGCACCCGGGGACAGGGCTACAATGAGCAGTTCTTC.

This clonotype was recorded many times. In nucleotides, the CDR3 is TGTGCCAGCAGCTTAGGTGGGGGCCTCGGGGTAGCGGGAGGTCTGAATGAGCAGTTCTTC. It specifies CASSLGGGLGVAGGLNEQFF. The gene calls are TRBV7-8 and TRBJ2-1, with 10 bases matching TRBD2. Germline trimming cut 1 base from V and 7 bases from J; bases unmatched to any gene: 19. The CDR3 has 20 amino acids. Germline CDR1 is SGHVS and CDR2 is FQNEAQ.

The sample holds a few counts of this clonotype. This chain joins TRBV19 and TRBJ2-3; D is uncertain. CDR3 length equals 12 residues. Germline V gives CDR1 LNHDA, CDR2 SQIVND (reference sequence). Trimming left V 3 bases short and J 5 bases short, with 6 bases between. CDR3 residues: CASSMILDTQYF. In DNA, the CDR3 is TGTGCCAGTAGTATGATACTAGATACGCAGTATTTT.

This clonotype showed up many times. V usage is TRBV27 and J usage is TRBJ2-3; 9 nucleotides line up with TRBD1. Trimming removed 4 bases from V and 3 bases from J; junction bases left unmatched: 5. Germline assignment: CDR1 MNHEY and CDR2 SMNVEV (reference sequence). The CDR3 loop spans 15 amino acids. CDR3 in DNA: TGTGCCAGCAGTTGGGGACAGGGAGGTACAGATACGCAGTATTTT. This codes for CASSWGQGGTDTQYF.

This clonotype was recorded a few times. The rearrangement uses TRBV28 and TRBJ2-7; D remains ambiguous. Germline V gene data show CDR1 as MDHEN and CDR2 as SYDVKM. CDR3 length equals 14 residues. V was trimmed by 4 bases and J by 7 bases, leaving 17 bases between them. CDR3 DNA: TGTGCCAGCAGTTCCATTATGACCCCTCAGGAGCAGTACTTC. This gives the protein CASSSIMTPQEQYF. Filled out from reference TRBV28 and TRBJ2-7, the complete variable domain reads DVKVTQSSRYLVKRTGEKVFLECVQDMDHENMFWYRQDPGLGLRLIYFSYDVKMKEKGDIPEGYSVSREKKERFSLILESASTNQTSMYLCASSSIMTPQEQYFGPGTRLTVT.